A single sample is the source of the 9 T cell receptor beta chains below, sequenced in a study of blood T cell repertoires in COVID-19. Libraries were prepared by immunoSEQ multiplex PCR; TCRdb keeps only in-frame clonotypes and omits some of them. The sample carries nearly 200,000 clones, around 90% recorded once. Sequencing used PBMCs or T cells enriched from blood (not recorded which). The source is a woman aged 18-29 years who had recovered from COVID-19.

The CDR3 reads CASSFPLGQLNEKLFF. CDR3 in DNA: TGTGCCAGCAGTTTCCCCCTCGGACAGCTAAATGAAAAACTGTTTTTT. The chain carries TRBV28 and TRBJ1-4, with D possibly TRBD1 on 6 matching bases. There are 16 residues in the CDR3. Per germline, CDR1 MDHEN and CDR2 SYDVKM. V lost 3 bases to trimming and J lost 5 bases, with 16 bases between them.

The V gene is TRBV6-5, the J gene TRBJ1-1; TRBD1 matches at 10 bases. Germline loops: CDR1 MNHEY, CDR2 SVGAGI. CDR3 size: 15 residues. The ends lost 5 bases at V and 6 bases at J; junction bases unmatched: 9. Here the CDR3 reads CASSQRTGGYPEAFF. The CDR3 DNA sequence: TGTGCCAGCAGTCAACGGACAGGGGGGTACCCTGAAGCTTTCTTT.

CDR3 amino acids: CASSGSQGASEKLFF. CDR3 in DNA: TGTGCCAGCAGTGGGTCTCAGGGGGCGAGTGAAAAACTGTTTTTT. V is TRBV2 and J is TRBJ1-4; 8 bases fit TRBD1. J lost 7 bases, V lost 4 bases, and 8 bases had no gene match. Germline-derived CDR1 and CDR2 are SNHLY and FYNNEI. This CDR3 region has 15 residues.

This chain links TRBV5-1 with TRBJ1-1; D unresolved. V was cut by 7 bases and J by 0 bases, with 16 bases left in between. The germline V gene encodes CDR1 SGHRS and CDR2 YFSETQ. The CDR3 extends over 15 amino acids. The CDR3 spells CASRKQSYLNTEAFF. The DNA for the CDR3 is TGCGCCAGCCGAAAACAGTCCTACCTGAACACTGAAGCTTTCTTT.

This chain uses TRBV28 with TRBJ2-2, with D unclear. Germline V gene lookup returns CDR1 MDHEN and CDR2 SYDVKM. This CDR3 contains 13 residues. V was cut by 5 bases and J by 5 bases, with 9 bases left in between. CDR3 protein: CASSPVLTGELFF. In DNA, the CDR3 is TGTGCCAGCAGTCCCGTTTTGACCGGGGAGCTGTTTTTT.

The rearrangement joins TRBV9 to TRBJ1-4; 8 bases fit TRBD1. The germline V gene encodes CDR1 SGDLS and CDR2 YYNGEE. Trimming at V came to 4 bases and at J to 1 base, leaving 15 bases not matched to a gene. This CDR3 comprises 19 residues. This CDR3 is CASSPFDRGGLRTNEKLFF. The DNA for the CDR3 is TGTGCCAGCAGCCCGTTTGACAGGGGCGGACTAAGAACTAATGAAAAACTGTTTTTT.

This chain connects TRBV19 to TRBJ2-6; 7 nucleotides line up with TRBD1. J was trimmed by 4 bases and V by 5 bases; bases with no gene match: 8. This CDR3 region has 16 residues. CDR1 is LNHDA, CDR2 SQIVND, per germline (reference sequence). CDR3 sequence (DNA): TGTGCCAGTAGTGAGGGACAGTATGCCGGGGCCAACGTCCTGACTTTC. This codes for CASSEGQYAGANVLTF.

Concerning this clone itself: The sample holds other DNA sequences that translate to the same CDR3. V and J are TRBV18 and TRBJ1-1; tentative D call: TRBD1 (5 bases). This CDR3 is 13 amino acids long. From germline, CDR1 is KGHSH and CDR2 LQKENI. Trimming removed 4 bases at V and 1 base at J, with 7 bases between. CDR3 sequence reads: CASSLQGNTEAFF. As DNA, the CDR3 is TGTGCCAGCTCACTGCAGGGGAACACTGAAGCTTTCTTT.

The chain has TRBV19 and TRBJ2-1, with 9 positions matching TRBD2. Trimming cost V 1 base and J 4 bases; bases outside gene matches: 2. The CDR3 consists of 15 residues. CDR1 is LNHDA, CDR2 SQIVND, per germline (reference sequence). Here the CDR3 DNA reads TGTGCCAGTAGTATAGCCAGCGGGGGGTACAATGAGCAGTTCTTC. It codes for CASSIASGGYNEQFF.